This is a list of T cell receptor beta chains from one sample in a study of identical twins. TCRdb reanalysed the 5' RACE reads using MiXCR and keeps one entry per CDR3 protein. This table has approximately 890,000 distinct CDR3 sequences, roughly an eighth appearing once. These same data were also listed under a study on yellow fever vaccine responses in identical twins.

Material: PBMCs. These receptors originate from a woman between 18 and 29 years old in good health. CDR3s include the opening cysteine and the closing phenylalanine or tryptophan. A D gene is named only where the DNA matches it firmly. Clone size is shown for a subset of rows, as once, few, many or a class of expanded clone.

D,V,size,J,CDR3,DNA
TRBD2,TRBV24-1,many,TRBJ2-3,CATSDPNRAGGTDTQYF,TGTGCCACCAGTGATCCGAACAGAGCGGGAGGCACAGATACGCAGTATTTT
NA,TRBV14,NA,TRBJ2-2,CASSLGRAGNTGELFF,TGTGCCAGCAGCCTAGGCCGGGCAGGGAACACCGGGGAGCTGTTTTTT
NA,TRBV5-1,few,TRBJ2-2,CASSLAGSHLNTGELFF,TGCGCCAGCAGCTTGGCCGGCAGTCACCTAAACACCGGGGAGCTGTTTTTT
NA,TRBV7-9,NA,TRBJ2-5,CASSLDLNGRVQYF,TGTGCCAGCAGCTTAGACCTTAACGGGAGAGTCCAGTACTTC
NA,TRBV19,NA,TRBJ2-7,CASSIGGSPYEQYF,TGTGCCAGTAGTATAGGGGGTTCCCCCTACGAGCAGTACTTC
NA,TRBV27,NA,TRBJ1-2,CASSPLTGTYGYTF,TGTGCCAGCAGTCCTCTGACAGGTACCTATGGCTACACCTTC
TRBD1,TRBV6-5,NA,TRBJ1-2,CASSLEQGVYGYTF,TGTGCCAGCAGTTTGGAGCAGGGGGTCTATGGCTACACCTTC
TRBD1,TRBV29-1,many,TRBJ1-2,CSVVRDRGPYGYTF,TGCAGCGTTGTGCGGGACAGGGGGCCCTATGGCTACACCTTC
TRBD2,TRBV20-1,NA,TRBJ2-1,CSAGWGGRDPYF,TGCAGTGCTGGCTGGGGGGGTCGGGACCCCTACTTC
NA,TRBV6-1,many,TRBJ1-5,CATEQSYSNQPQHF,TGTGCCACTGAACAGAGTTATAGCAATCAGCCCCAGCATTTT
TRBD2,TRBV7-9,NA,TRBJ2-1,CASSLAGGTNEQFF,TGTGCCAGCAGCTTAGCGGGGGGGACTAATGAGCAGTTCTTC
TRBD2,TRBV5-6,few,TRBJ2-1,CASSTKGTSGMVGFF,TGTGCCAGCAGCACAAAGGGGACTAGCGGGATGGTGGGGTTCTTC
NA,TRBV29-1,many,TRBJ2-1,CSGNLGDEQFF,TGCAGCGGTAACCTGGGGGATGAGCAGTTCTTC
NA,TRBV27,many,TRBJ1-5,CASSPRQAVQPQHF,TGTGCCAGCAGTCCACGACAGGCGGTTCAGCCCCAGCATTTT
NA,TRBV6-1,NA,TRBJ2-1,CASSPAQMTGNEQFF,TGTGCCAGCAGCCCTGCCCAGATGACCGGCAATGAGCAGTTCTTC
NA,TRBV6-6,few,TRBJ1-5,CASSEQENQPQHF,TGTGCCAGCAGCGAACAGGAAAATCAGCCCCAGCATTTT
NA,TRBV5-5,few,TRBJ1-2,CASSFVVENYGYTF,TGTGCCAGCAGCTTTGTCGTGGAAAACTATGGCTACACCTTC
NA,TRBV7-9,many,TRBJ2-1,CASSLGGRYNEQFF,TGTGCCAGCAGCTTAGGAGGGAGATACAATGAGCAGTTCTTC
TRBD1,TRBV20-1,once,TRBJ2-3,CSARSPGLVGGSADTQYF,TGCAGTGCTAGATCCCCAGGTCTTGTAGGGGGCTCGGCAGATACGCAGTATTTT
NA,TRBV3-1,few,TRBJ1-1,CASGGVAEAFF,TGTGCCAGCGGGGGGGTCGCTGAAGCTTTCTTT
TRBD2,TRBV9,many,TRBJ2-1,CASSLGGRAHNEQFF,TGTGCCAGCAGCCTGGGGGGGAGGGCGCACAATGAGCAGTTCTTC
TRBD2,TRBV5-1,few,TRBJ2-7,CASSWETSVGYEQYF,TGCGCCAGCAGCTGGGAAACTAGCGTTGGGTACGAGCAGTACTTC
NA,TRBV20-1,few,TRBJ2-4,CSARTASSQYF,TGCAGTGCTAGAACGGCGTCCAGTCAGTACTTC
NA,TRBV12-3/TRBV12-4,NA,TRBJ2-7,CASSPEVGRISTRWYF,TGTGCCAGCAGCCCCGAGGTGGGTCGGATCTCTACGAGATGGTACTTC
TRBD2,TRBV20-1,NA,TRBJ2-7,CSASPGLAGGDYEQYF,TGCAGTGCTAGCCCGGGACTAGCGGGAGGGGACTACGAGCAGTACTTC
NA,TRBV5-1,NA,TRBJ2-3,CASSYQGISFTDTQYF,TGCGCCAGCAGCTACCAGGGCATCTCCTTCACAGATACGCAGTATTTT
NA,TRBV7-9,NA,TRBJ1-1,CASSLGMANLEAFF,TGTGCCAGCAGCCTAGGGATGGCTAATTTAGAAGCTTTCTTT
NA,TRBV28,NA,TRBJ2-7,CASMPGLAPSYEQYF,TGTGCCAGCATGCCCGGGCTAGCCCCCTCCTACGAGCAGTACTTC
TRBD2,TRBV20-1,NA,TRBJ2-1,CSVVAGVNNEQFF,TGCAGTGTCGTAGCGGGAGTAAACAATGAGCAGTTCTTC
TRBD1,TRBV12-3/TRBV12-4,few,TRBJ2-1,CASSFGDSAYNEQFF,TGTGCCAGCAGTTTCGGGGACAGCGCCTACAATGAGCAGTTCTTC
NA,TRBV27,NA,TRBJ1-5,CASSGLEALGNQPQHF,TGTGCCAGCAGCGGGCTGGAGGCCTTGGGCAATCAGCCCCAGCATTTT
NA,TRBV29-1,NA,TRBJ2-5,CSVRSRRTLFQETQYF,TGCAGTGTACGCAGTCGGCGGACCTTATTCCAAGAGACCCAGTACTTC
TRBD1,TRBV29-1,NA,TRBJ1-1,CSVPRQGGNTEAFF,TGCAGCGTTCCCAGACAGGGGGGAAACACTGAAGCTTTCTTT
NA,TRBV25-1,NA,TRBJ2-6,CASTRGVSGANVLTF,TGTGCCAGCACCCGAGGGGTCTCTGGGGCCAACGTCCTGACTTTC
TRBD1,TRBV28,NA,TRBJ2-2,CASSAYRDRGSLSTGELFF,TGTGCCAGCAGTGCCTACCGGGACAGGGGTTCGTTGAGCACCGGGGAGCTGTTTTTT
NA,TRBV3-1,many,TRBJ2-4,CASSQVLGIQYF,TGTGCCAGCAGCCAGGTTTTGGGCATTCAGTACTTC
NA,TRBV27,few,TRBJ2-7,CASRLFGLSEQYF,TGTGCCAGCAGATTATTTGGACTTTCCGAGCAGTACTTC
NA,TRBV28,NA,TRBJ2-1,CASSGRGPNDYNEQFF,TGTGCCAGCAGTGGTCGAGGCCCGAATGACTACAATGAGCAGTTCTTC
NA,TRBV10-3,NA,TRBJ2-5,CAISEGTNLETQYF,TGTGCCATCAGCGAAGGTACGAACCTGGAGACCCAGTACTTC
NA,TRBV2,NA,TRBJ1-1,CASRKTGTEAFF,TGTGCCAGCAGGAAAACAGGGACTGAAGCTTTCTTT
NA,TRBV12-3/TRBV12-4,many,TRBJ1-2,CASSLILFNYGYTF,TGTGCCAGCAGTTTAATACTCTTCAACTATGGCTACACCTTC